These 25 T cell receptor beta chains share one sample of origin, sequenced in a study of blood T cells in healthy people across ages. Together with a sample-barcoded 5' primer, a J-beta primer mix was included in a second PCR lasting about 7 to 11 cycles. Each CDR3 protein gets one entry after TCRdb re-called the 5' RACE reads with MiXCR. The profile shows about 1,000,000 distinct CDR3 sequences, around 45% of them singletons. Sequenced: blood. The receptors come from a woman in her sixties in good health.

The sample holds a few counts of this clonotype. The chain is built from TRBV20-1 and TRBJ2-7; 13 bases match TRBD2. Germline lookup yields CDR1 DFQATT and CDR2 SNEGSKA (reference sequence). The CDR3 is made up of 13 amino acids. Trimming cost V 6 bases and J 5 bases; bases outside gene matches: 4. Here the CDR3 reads CSARTSGRDEQYF. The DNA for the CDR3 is TGCAGTGCCCGGACTAGCGGGAGAGACGAGCAGTACTTC.

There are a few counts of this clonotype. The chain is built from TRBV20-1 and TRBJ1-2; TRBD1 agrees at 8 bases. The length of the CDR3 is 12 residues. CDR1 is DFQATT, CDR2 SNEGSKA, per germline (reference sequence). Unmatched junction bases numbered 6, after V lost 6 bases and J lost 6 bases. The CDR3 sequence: CSAASGQDGYTF. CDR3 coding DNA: TGCAGTGCCGCATCGGGACAGGATGGCTACACCTTC.

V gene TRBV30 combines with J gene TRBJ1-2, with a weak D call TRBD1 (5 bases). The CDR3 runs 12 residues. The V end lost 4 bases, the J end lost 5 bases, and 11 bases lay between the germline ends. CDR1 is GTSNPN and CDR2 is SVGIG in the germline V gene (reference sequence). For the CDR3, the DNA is TGTGCCTGGACTTTCGGGGGATATGGCTACACCTTC. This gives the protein CAWTFGGYGYTF. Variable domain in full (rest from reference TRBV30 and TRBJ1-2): SQTIHQWPATLVQPVGSPLSLECTVEGTSNPNLYWYRQAAGRGLQLLFYSVGIGQISSEVPQNLSASRPQDRQFILSSKKLLLSDSGFYLCAWTFGGYGYTFGSGTRLTVV.

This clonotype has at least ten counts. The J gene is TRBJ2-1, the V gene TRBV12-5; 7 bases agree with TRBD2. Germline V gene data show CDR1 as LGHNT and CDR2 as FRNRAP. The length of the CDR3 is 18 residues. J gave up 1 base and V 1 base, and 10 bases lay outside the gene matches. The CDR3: CASGLEASGYGSYNEQFF. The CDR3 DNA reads TGTGCTAGTGGTTTGGAGGCTAGCGGATACGGGTCCTACAATGAGCAGTTCTTC.

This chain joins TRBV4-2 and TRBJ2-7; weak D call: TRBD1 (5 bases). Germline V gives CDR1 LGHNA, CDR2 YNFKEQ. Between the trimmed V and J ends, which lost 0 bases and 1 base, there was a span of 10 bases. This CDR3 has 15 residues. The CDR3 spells CASSQERGRSYEQYF. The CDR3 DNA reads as TGTGCCAGCAGCCAAGAAAGGGGCCGATCCTACGAGCAGTACTTC.

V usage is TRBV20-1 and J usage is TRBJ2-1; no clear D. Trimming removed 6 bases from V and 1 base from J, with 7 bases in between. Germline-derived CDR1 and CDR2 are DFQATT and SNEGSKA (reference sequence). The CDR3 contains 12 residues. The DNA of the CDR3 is TGCAGTGCCCTGGAGTCCTACAATGAGCAGTTCTTC. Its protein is CSALESYNEQFF.

CDR3 nucleotide sequence: TGTGCCATCCGCTCCCAGGACAGGCGTGATGAAAAACTGTTTTTT. Translating it yields CAIRSQDRRDEKLFF. The chain joins TRBV10-3 to TRBJ1-4; 7 nucleotides match TRBD1. This CDR3 is built from 15 residues. V gave up 8 bases and J gave up 6 bases; unmatched junction bases: 12. Germline V CDR1 and CDR2: ENHRY, SYGVKD.

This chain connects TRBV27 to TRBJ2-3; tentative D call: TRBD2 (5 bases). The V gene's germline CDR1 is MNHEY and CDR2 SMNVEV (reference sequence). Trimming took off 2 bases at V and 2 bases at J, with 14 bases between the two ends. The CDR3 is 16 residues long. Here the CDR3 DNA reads TGTGCCAGCAGTTTAAGAGGGAATTTATACACAGATACGCAGTATTTT. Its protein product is CASSLRGNLYTDTQYF.

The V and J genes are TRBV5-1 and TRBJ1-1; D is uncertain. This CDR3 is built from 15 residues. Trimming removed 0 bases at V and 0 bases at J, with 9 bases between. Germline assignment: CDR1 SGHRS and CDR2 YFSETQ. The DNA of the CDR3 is TGCGCCAGCAGCTTGGTGGGGAAGGTGAACACTGAAGCTTTCTTT. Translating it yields CASSLVGKVNTEAFF.

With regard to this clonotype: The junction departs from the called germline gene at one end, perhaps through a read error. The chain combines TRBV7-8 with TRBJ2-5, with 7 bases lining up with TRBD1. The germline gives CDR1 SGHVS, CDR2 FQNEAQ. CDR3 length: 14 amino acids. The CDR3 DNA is TGTGCCAGCAGCTTAGCAGGGGGCCAAGAGACCCTGTACTTC. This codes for CASSLAGGQETLYF.

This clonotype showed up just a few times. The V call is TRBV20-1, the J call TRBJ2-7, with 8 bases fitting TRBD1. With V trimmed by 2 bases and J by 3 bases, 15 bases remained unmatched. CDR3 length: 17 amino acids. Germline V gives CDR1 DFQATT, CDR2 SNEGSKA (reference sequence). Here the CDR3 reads CSARSSMGQASIYEQYF. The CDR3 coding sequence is TGCAGTGCTAGATCATCTATGGGACAGGCCTCAATCTACGAGCAGTACTTC.

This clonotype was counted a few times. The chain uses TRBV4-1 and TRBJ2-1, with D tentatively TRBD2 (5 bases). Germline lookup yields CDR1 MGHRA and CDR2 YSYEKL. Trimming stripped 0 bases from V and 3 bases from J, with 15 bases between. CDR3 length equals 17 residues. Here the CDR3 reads CASSQERAATSYNEQFF. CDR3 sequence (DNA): TGCGCCAGCAGCCAAGAGAGGGCAGCGACAAGCTACAATGAGCAGTTCTTC.

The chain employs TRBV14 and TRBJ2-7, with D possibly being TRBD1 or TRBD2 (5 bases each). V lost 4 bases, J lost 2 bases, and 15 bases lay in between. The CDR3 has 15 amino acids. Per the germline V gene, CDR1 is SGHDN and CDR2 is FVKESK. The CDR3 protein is CASSLKVGATYEQYF. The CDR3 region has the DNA TGTGCCAGCAGCCTCAAGGTCGGGGCGACCTACGAGCAGTACTTC.

CDR3 in amino acids: CACSPCRVGYEQYF. The CDR3 nucleotides are TGTGCCTGCAGCCCCTGCAGGGTAGGGTACGAGCAGTACTTC. The genes are TRBV21-1 and TRBJ2-4; the table's D call of TRBD1 was not tested on the DNA. The end of the DNA fits TRBJ2-7 better, so the J call may be wrong. TRBV21-1 is a pseudogene segment. The CDR3 contains 14 residues.

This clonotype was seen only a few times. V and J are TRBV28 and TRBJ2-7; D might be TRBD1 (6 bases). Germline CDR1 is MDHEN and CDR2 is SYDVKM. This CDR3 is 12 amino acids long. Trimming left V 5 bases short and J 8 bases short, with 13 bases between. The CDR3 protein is CASSRTATKQYF. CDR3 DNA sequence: TGTGCCAGCAGTCGGACAGCTACGAAGCAGTACTTC. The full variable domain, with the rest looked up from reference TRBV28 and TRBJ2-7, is DVKVTQSSRYLVKRTGEKVFLECVQDMDHENMFWYRQDPGLGLRLIYFSYDVKMKEKGDIPEGYSVSREKKERFSLILESASTNQTSMYLCASSRTATKQYFGPGTRLTVT.

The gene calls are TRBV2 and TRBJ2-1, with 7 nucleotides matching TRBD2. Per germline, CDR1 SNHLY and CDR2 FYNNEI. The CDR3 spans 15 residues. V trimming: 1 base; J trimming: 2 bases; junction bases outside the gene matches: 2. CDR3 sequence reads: CASSEEGGAYNEQFF. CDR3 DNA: TGTGCCAGCAGTGAAGAGGGAGGGGCCTACAATGAGCAGTTCTTC. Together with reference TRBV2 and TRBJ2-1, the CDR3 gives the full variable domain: EPEVTQTPSHQVTQMGQEVILRCVPISNHLYFYWYRQILGQKVEFLVSFYNNEISEKSEIFDDQFSVERPDGSNFTLKIRSTKLEDSAMYFCASSEEGGAYNEQFFGPGTRLTVL.

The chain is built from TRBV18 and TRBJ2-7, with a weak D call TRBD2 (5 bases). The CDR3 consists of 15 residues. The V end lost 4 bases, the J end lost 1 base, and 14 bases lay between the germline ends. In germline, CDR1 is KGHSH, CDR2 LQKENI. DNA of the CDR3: TGTGCCAGCTCACTGCTCGCGGGTCCTTCCTACGAGCAGTACTTC. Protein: CASSLLAGPSYEQYF. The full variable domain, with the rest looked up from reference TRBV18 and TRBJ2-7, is NAGVMQNPRHLVRRRGQEARLRCSPMKGHSHVYWYRQLPEEGLKFMVYLQKENIIDESGMPKERFSAEFPKEGPSILRIQQVVRGDSAAYFCASSLLAGPSYEQYFGPGTRLTVT.

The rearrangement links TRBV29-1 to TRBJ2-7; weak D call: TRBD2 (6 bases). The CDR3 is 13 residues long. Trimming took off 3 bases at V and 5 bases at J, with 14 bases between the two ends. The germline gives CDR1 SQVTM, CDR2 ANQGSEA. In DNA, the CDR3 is TGCAGCGTTGACGGCGGGACCCGGGACGAGCAGTACTTC. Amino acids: CSVDGGTRDEQYF.

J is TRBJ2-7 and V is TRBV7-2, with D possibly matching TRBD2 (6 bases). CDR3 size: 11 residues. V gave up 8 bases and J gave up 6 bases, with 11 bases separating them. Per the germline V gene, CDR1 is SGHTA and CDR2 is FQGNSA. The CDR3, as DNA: TGTGCCAGCGCCCAGGGAGGCGAGCAGTACTTC. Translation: CASAQGGEQYF.

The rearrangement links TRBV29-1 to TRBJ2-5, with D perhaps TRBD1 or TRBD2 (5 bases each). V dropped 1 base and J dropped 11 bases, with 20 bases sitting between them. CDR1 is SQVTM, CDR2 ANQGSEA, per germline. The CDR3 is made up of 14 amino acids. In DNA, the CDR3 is TGCAGCGTTGAAGTTCCGGGACGTCTTAATCAGCAGTACTTC. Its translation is CSVEVPGRLNQQYF.

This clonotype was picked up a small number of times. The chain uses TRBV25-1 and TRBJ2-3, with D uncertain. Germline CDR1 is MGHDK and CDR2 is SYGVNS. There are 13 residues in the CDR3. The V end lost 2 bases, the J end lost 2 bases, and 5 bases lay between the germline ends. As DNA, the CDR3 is TGTGCCAGCAGTGAACTGGTCACAGATACGCAGTATTTT. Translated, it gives CASSELVTDTQYF.

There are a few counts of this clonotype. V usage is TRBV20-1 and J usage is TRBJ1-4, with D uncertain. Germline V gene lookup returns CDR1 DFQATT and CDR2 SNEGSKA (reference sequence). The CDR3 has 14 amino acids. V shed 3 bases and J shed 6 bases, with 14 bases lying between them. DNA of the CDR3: TGCAGTGCTAGTGCCGGGGAATCATATGAAAAACTGTTTTTT. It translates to CSASAGESYEKLFF.

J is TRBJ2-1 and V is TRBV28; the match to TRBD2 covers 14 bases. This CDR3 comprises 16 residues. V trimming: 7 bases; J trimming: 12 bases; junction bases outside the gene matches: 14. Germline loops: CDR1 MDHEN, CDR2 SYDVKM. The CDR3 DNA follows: TGTGCCAGCACCCCCAGTGGGACTAGCGGGAGTGAACGGCAGTTCTTC. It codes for CASTPSGTSGSERQFF.

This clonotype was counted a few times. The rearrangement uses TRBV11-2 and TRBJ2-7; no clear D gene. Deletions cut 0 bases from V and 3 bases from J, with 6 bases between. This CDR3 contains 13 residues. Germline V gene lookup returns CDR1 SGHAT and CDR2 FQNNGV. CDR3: CASSLDPIYEQYF. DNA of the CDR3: TGTGCCAGCAGCTTAGATCCCATCTACGAGCAGTACTTC.

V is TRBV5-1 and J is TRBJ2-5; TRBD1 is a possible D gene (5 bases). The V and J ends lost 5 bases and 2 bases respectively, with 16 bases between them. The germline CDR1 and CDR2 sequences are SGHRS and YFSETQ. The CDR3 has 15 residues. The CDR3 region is CASRVATASQETQYF. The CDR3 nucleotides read TGCGCCAGCAGAGTGGCGACAGCCTCTCAAGAGACCCAGTACTTC.